Following are 5 T cell receptor beta chains from one sample sequenced in a study of cytomegalovirus exposure and HLA in healthy donors listed by TCRdb under 2017. Library preparation was by the immunoSEQ multiplex PCR assay. For the multiplex PCR, a mixture combining 60 forward primers for TCR Vbeta segments and 13 reverse primers for TCR Jbeta segments was used. TCRdb limited this immuneACCESS table to in-frame rearrangements with V and J called. A share of clones is missing; checked studies link under half to unresolved V genes, and the rest is unexplained. For this sample the table gives 140,000 or so clones, of which approximately 91% were detected only once. Clones ranked in the top ten supply roughly 0.5% of the sample. Sequenced: PBMCs. The receptor source for this set is a woman between 40 and 55 years old in good health and CMV-seronegative.

This chain joins TRBV2 and TRBJ2-6; 12 nucleotides agree with TRBD1. In germline, CDR1 is SNHLY, CDR2 FYNNEI. V was pared by 11 bases and J by 3 bases, with 2 bases of the junction left unmatched. The CDR3 is 14 residues long. The CDR3 sequence is CAGTGGGGANVLTF. Here the CDR3 DNA reads TGTGCCGGGACAGGGGGCGGTGGGGCCAACGTCCTGACTTTC.

J is TRBJ2-6 and V is TRBV11-3; D is undetermined. Trimming took off 2 bases at V and 4 bases at J, with 3 bases between the two ends. The CDR3 length is 13 residues. Germline-derived CDR1 and CDR2 are SGHNT and YENEEA. CDR3 coding DNA: TGTGCCAGCAGCTTACCAGGGGCCAACGTCCTGACTTTC. Amino acids: CASSLPGANVLTF.

A single count supports this clone. The chain carries TRBV28 and TRBJ1-2, with D unclear. V lost 7 bases and J 5 bases, leaving 11 bases between the germline ends. Looked up from germline, CDR1 is MDHEN and CDR2 is SYDVKM. The CDR3 is made up of 12 amino acids. The CDR3 coding sequence is TGTGCCAGCACTCCAGGTGGATATGGCTACACCTTC. Its translation: CASTPGGYGYTF.

This rearrangement joins TRBV27 to TRBJ2-1, with TRBD2 identical over 7 bases. After removal of 5 bases from V and 8 bases from J, the junction contained 18 bases not matched to a gene. The CDR3 totals 17 residues. In germline, CDR1 is MNHEY, CDR2 SMNVEV (reference sequence). The DNA for the CDR3 is TGTGCCAGCAGTCCAGTAAAGCCCAGCGGGATATTTGATGAGCAGTTCTTC. This codes for CASSPVKPSGIFDEQFF.

This chain joins TRBV12-1 and TRBJ2-3; the table's D call TRBD2 went unverified against the DNA. TRBV12-1 is a recognized pseudogene. The CDR3 is 15 amino acids. The CDR3 DNA reads as TGTGCCAGCAGCTTTCTCAGCGGGACGGGAGATACGCAGTATTTT. Its translation is CASSFLSGTGDTQYF.